The source of this T cell receptor (beta chain) is a study of shared clonotypes between healthy human individuals. Overall study findings and caveats: Naive subsets generally had larger estimated richness than memory subsets.

Germline lookup yields CDR1 MGHDK and CDR2 SYGVNS. Trimming removed 6 bases from V and 2 bases from J, with 13 bases in between. This CDR3 is built from 15 residues. Here immunoSEQ multiplex PCR was the method, and the copy in TCRdb shows in-frame clones only, minus some. The sample yields nearly 1,000,000 clones, approximately 80% seen once. Note on this clone: What it recognizes is unknown.

The V gene is TRBV25-1, the J gene TRBJ1-4; a weak D match, TRBD1 (5 bases). Sequenced input: memory CD4+ T cells sorted from blood. Subset here: CD45RA-negative fraction. The receptor was derived from a man aged 18 to 29 in good health. CDR3 DNA sequence: TGTGCCAGCAGCCGGGAAGGGGTGACTAATGAAAAACTGTTTTTT. Its protein is CASSREGVTNEKLFF.